The 6 T cell receptor beta chains reported below all come from one sample, sequenced in a study of cytomegalovirus exposure and HLA in healthy donors. Researchers ran the PCR with 60 Vbeta and 13 Jbeta primers. Produced via immunoSEQ multiplex PCR; TCRdb's table is partial and in-frame only. Of 150,000 to 200,000 clones in the sample, around 79% were seen once. The sample comprised PBMCs. The receptors were gathered from a woman between 40 and 55 years old in good health and CMV-seropositive.

The V call is TRBV4-3, the J call TRBJ1-5; no clear D gene. The CDR3 sequence is 15 residues long. Germline CDR1 reads LGHNA; CDR2 reads YSLEER. Trimming took off 0 bases at V and 5 bases at J, with 11 bases between the two ends. In nucleotides, the CDR3 is TGCGCCAGCAGCCAAGATACGGGGAGGGATCAGCCCCAGCATTTT. Translation: CASSQDTGRDQPQHF.

The chain is built from TRBV6-5 and TRBJ1-2; 8 nucleotides align to TRBD1. CDR3 length: 15 residues. V lost 6 bases, J lost 8 bases, and 14 bases stayed unmatched. Germline lookup yields CDR1 MNHEY and CDR2 SVGAGI. The CDR3 DNA reads TGTGCCAGCAGGGATCGGAGCAGGGGGCTCGAGGGCTACACCTTC. It codes for CASRDRSRGLEGYTF.

This clone appeared a single time. The V gene is TRBV7-9, the J gene TRBJ2-7; 11 nucleotides agree with TRBD2. This CDR3 region has 15 residues. The germline V gene has CDR1 SEHNR and CDR2 FQNEAQ (reference sequence). J lost 1 base, V lost 4 bases, and 3 bases had no gene match. The CDR3 sequence: CASSYGTSGSYEQYF. Written as DNA, the CDR3 is TGTGCCAGCAGCTACGGGACTAGCGGTTCCTACGAGCAGTACTTC.

V gene TRBV9 combines with J gene TRBJ1-4; 7 nucleotides match TRBD1. The CDR3 is 15 residues long. In germline, CDR1 is SGDLS, CDR2 YYNGEE. After removal of 1 base from V and 8 bases from J, the junction contained 8 bases not matched to a gene. The DNA of the CDR3 is TGTGCCAGCAGCGTATCCGGGACAGTTCGGGAAAAACTGTTTTTT. Its protein is CASSVSGTVREKLFF.

V and J are TRBV5-4 and TRBJ2-3; the D gene is possibly TRBD1 (5 bases). This CDR3 is 13 amino acids long. V was trimmed by 2 bases and J by 4 bases, leaving 8 bases between them. The germline V gene encodes CDR1 SGHNT and CDR2 YYREEE (reference sequence). The CDR3 reads CASSLRGADTQYF. Written as DNA, the CDR3 is TGTGCCAGCAGCTTAAGGGGCGCAGATACGCAGTATTTT.

V and J are TRBV18 and TRBJ1-1; maybe TRBD1 (6 bases). Per the germline V gene, CDR1 is KGHSH and CDR2 is LQKENI. V was trimmed by 6 bases and J by 5 bases, leaving 13 bases between them. The CDR3 consists of 13 residues. The CDR3 sequence: CASSSGERTEAFF. For the CDR3, the DNA is TGTGCCAGCTCTTCAGGGGAAAGGACTGAAGCTTTCTTT.